This TCR beta chain was recorded in a study of blood T cell repertoires in COVID-19. Background on the study: Specimens from acute and convalescent COVID-19 originated in the United States, Italy and Spain.

CDR3 length: 14 residues. Germline CDR1 SGHTA, CDR2 FQGNSA. V shed 5 bases and J 4 bases; nucleotides not matched to a gene: 6. Produced via immunoSEQ multiplex PCR; TCRdb's table is partial and in-frame only. The sample lists under 300,000 clones; around 93% were seen once. The chain couples TRBV7-2 to TRBJ2-3, with 7 bases identical to TRBD1. This clonotype was obtained from a human donor in a cohort exposed to, infected with or recovered from COVID-19 (not recorded which). The donor label of this sample is uncertain. Material: PBMCs or T cells enriched from blood (not recorded which). The CDR3 reads CASSQDRVSDTQYF. In DNA, the CDR3 is TGTGCCAGCAGCCAAGACAGGGTTTCAGATACGCAGTATTTT.